Following are 21 T cell receptor beta chains from one sample sequenced in a study of blood T cell repertoires in COVID-19 (dated by TCRdb to the early 2020s). Library preparation used the immunoSEQ multiplex PCR assay. Entries here come from immuneACCESS through TCRdb and include only in-frame sequences with V and J called. Some clones fail to appear in such tables; in the studies checked, an unresolved V gene covers under half of the shortfall, and the cause of the remainder is unknown. The sample contains some 200,000 clones, 87% of them found a single time. Roughly 12% of the sample lies in the top ten. The specimen was peripheral blood. These receptors originate from a woman between 18 and 29 years old who had recovered from COVID-19.

This chain joins TRBV29-1 and TRBJ1-5; the D gene is possibly TRBD1 (6 bases). The germline gives CDR1 SQVTM, CDR2 ANQGSEA. This CDR3 is built from 14 residues. Trimming left V 4 bases short and J 0 bases short, with 10 bases between. CDR3 DNA sequence: TGCAGCGTTGCACAGGGATATAGCAATCAGCCCCAGCATTTT. This codes for CSVAQGYSNQPQHF.

CDR3 sequence (DNA): TGTGCCAGCAGCGTAGCCGGCGGGACGAAGGAGCAGTACTTC. The encoded protein is CASSVAGGTKEQYF. This rearrangement joins TRBV9 to TRBJ2-7; possibly TRBD2 for D (6 bases). The CDR3 has 14 residues. V was cut by 0 bases and J by 7 bases, with 14 bases left in between. Germline lookup yields CDR1 SGDLS and CDR2 YYNGEE. Full variable domain (remainder filled in from reference TRBV9 and TRBJ2-7): DSGVTQTPKHLITATGQRVTLRCSPRSGDLSVYWYQQSLDQGLQFLIQYYNGEERAKGNILERFSAQQFPDLHSELNLSSLELGDSALYFCASSVAGGTKEQYFGPGTRLTVT.

V usage is TRBV3-1 (or the pseudogene TRBV3-2) and J usage is TRBJ2-1; D gene unclear. V lost 0 bases and J lost 0, with 15 bases in between. The length of the CDR3 is 18 residues. Germline assignment: CDR1 LGHDT and CDR2 YNNKEL (reference sequence). This CDR3 reads CASSQDIARRSSYNEQFF. In DNA, the CDR3 is TGTGCCAGCAGCCAAGATATCGCGCGCCGAAGCTCCTACAATGAGCAGTTCTTC.

V usage is TRBV6-5 and J usage is TRBJ1-5, with D unresolved. The germline CDR1 and CDR2 sequences are MNHEY and SVGAGI. Trimming took 2 bases from V and 6 from J, leaving 8 bases between them. The CDR3 has 13 residues. The CDR3 DNA reads TGTGCCAGCAGTTACCGGGGATCTCAGCCCCAGCATTTT. It translates to CASSYRGSQPQHF.

The chain uses TRBV6-5 and TRBJ2-7, with 16 bases that match TRBD2. V lost 2 bases and J lost 5; bases outside the gene matches: 3. The CDR3 is made up of 16 amino acids. From germline, CDR1 is MNHEY and CDR2 SVGAGI. The DNA for the CDR3 is TGTGCCAGCAGTTACGAGGGGACTAGCGGGAGGGACGAGCAGTACTTC. Amino acid sequence: CASSYEGTSGRDEQYF.

The V call is TRBV9, the J call TRBJ1-5; D is unclear. This CDR3 spans 10 amino acids. Trimming left V 10 bases short and J 6 bases short, with 8 bases between. Germline CDR1 SGDLS, CDR2 YYNGEE. The CDR3 spells CAPEGQPQHF. CDR3 coding DNA: TGTGCCCCGGAGGGTCAGCCCCAGCATTTT.

The genes are TRBV7-3 and TRBJ1-3; D unresolved. The CDR3 runs 17 residues. Looked up from germline, CDR1 is SGHTA and CDR2 is FQGTGA. Trimming shortened V by 5 bases and J by 4 bases, and 21 bases separated the two germline ends. The CDR3 region is CASSRTTAPRGGNTIYF. The CDR3 DNA is TGTGCCAGCAGCCGAACGACGGCGCCCCGGGGAGGAAACACCATATATTTT.

Concerning this clone itself: This sample also contains other DNA sequences that code for the same CDR3. V and J are TRBV7-9 and TRBJ2-1, with 7 bases lining up with TRBD1. Germline CDR1 is SEHNR and CDR2 is FQNEAQ (reference sequence). This CDR3 contains 14 residues. J gave up 1 base and V 5 bases, and 2 bases lay outside the gene matches. The CDR3 coding sequence is TGTGCCAGCAGCCTACAGGGGTCCTACAATGAGCAGTTCTTC. Translated: CASSLQGSYNEQFF.

V is TRBV11-3 and J is TRBJ1-2, with TRBD1 as a possible D gene (5 bases). The CDR3 runs to 12 residues. Germline V gene sequence: CDR1 SGHNT, CDR2 YENEEA. V was shortened by 4 bases and J by 8 bases, with 11 bases between the two germline ends. The CDR3 bases are TGTGCCAGCAGCTCCGGGGGTTGGGGCTACACCTTC. As protein: CASSSGGWGYTF.

There are a few counts of this clone. CDR3 sequence: CASSVGGSSTAPLHF. The DNA of the CDR3 is TGTGCCAGCAGCGTAGGAGGGTCGTCTACGGCACCCCTCCACTTT. The chain is built from TRBV9 and TRBJ1-6; D unresolved. The length of the CDR3 is 15 residues. CDR1 is SGDLS and CDR2 is YYNGEE in the germline V gene. V was cut by 0 bases and J by 11 bases, with 15 bases left in between.

The V gene is TRBV10-3, the J gene TRBJ2-1, with D maybe TRBD1 (6 bases). The CDR3 runs to 11 residues. CDR1 ENHRY and CDR2 SYGVKD come from the germline V gene. Trimming left V 7 bases short and J 11 bases short, with 12 bases between. This CDR3 is CAITYGTQQFF. The CDR3 nucleotides read TGTGCCATCACTTACGGGACACAGCAGTTCTTC.

The genes are TRBV19 and TRBJ1-5, with D unclear. Germline loops: CDR1 LNHDA, CDR2 SQIVND (reference sequence). V lost 1 base and J 6 bases, leaving 13 bases between the germline ends. The CDR3 contains 15 residues. CDR3 in amino acids: CASSIVSSGIQPQHF. CDR3 nucleotides: TGTGCCAGTAGTATAGTTTCGTCGGGTATTCAGCCCCAGCATTTT.

This chain joins TRBV6-5 and TRBJ2-3; D may be TRBD1 (6 bases). Trimming cost V 6 bases and J 2 bases, with 15 bases left between them. In germline, CDR1 is MNHEY, CDR2 SVGAGI. CDR3 length: 15 amino acids. The CDR3 protein is CASSRGQTDTDTQYF. DNA for the CDR3: TGTGCCAGCAGCCGCGGACAGACCGACACAGATACGCAGTATTTT.

The V and J genes are TRBV7-2 and TRBJ2-1, with TRBD2 identical over 7 bases. CDR1 is SGHTA, CDR2 FQGNSA, per germline. After removal of 8 bases from V and 2 bases from J, the junction contained 6 bases not matched to a gene. The CDR3 consists of 14 residues. The CDR3 sequence is CASQGSGTYNEQFF. CDR3 coding DNA: TGTGCCAGCCAAGGGAGCGGGACCTACAATGAGCAGTTCTTC.

The chain recombines TRBV27 with TRBJ2-1; D is possibly TRBD2 (7 bases). The CDR3 consists of 14 residues. The germline V and J ends were trimmed by 6 bases and 3 bases, with 12 bases remaining between them. Germline values: CDR1 MNHEY, CDR2 SMNVEV (reference sequence). The CDR3 DNA is TGTGCCAGCAGCGCGGGGGCCATCTACAATGAGCAGTTCTTC. This sequence encodes CASSAGAIYNEQFF.

J is TRBJ1-6 and V is TRBV6-4, with 7 bases aligning to TRBD1. Looked up from germline, CDR1 is MRHNA and CDR2 is SNTAGT. The CDR3 has 16 residues. Losses at the gene ends were 1 base for V and 7 bases for J; bases not matched to a gene: 7. The CDR3 region has the DNA TGTGCCAGCAGTGACTACAGGGGAGGTCAAAATTCACCCCTCCACTTT. Its translation is CASSDYRGGQNSPLHF.

The CDR3 loop is CASSVGQGNYGYTF. For the CDR3, the DNA is TGTGCCAGCAGCGTAGGACAGGGTAACTATGGCTACACCTTC. The chain carries TRBV9 and TRBJ1-2; 7 nucleotides line up with TRBD1. Per the germline V gene, CDR1 is SGDLS and CDR2 is YYNGEE. The trim removed 0 bases at V and 1 base at J, leaving 0 bases unmatched. The CDR3 has 14 amino acids.

This chain uses TRBV19 with TRBJ2-7; 13 bases are a match to TRBD2. With 7 bases clipped from V and 4 bases from J, the junction kept 10 bases outside the gene matches. The germline gives CDR1 LNHDA, CDR2 SQIVND (reference sequence). This CDR3 region has 16 residues. CDR3 nucleotides: TGTGCCAGTAATAACCCCCGGACTAGCGGGAGTTACGAGCAGTACTTC. Its translation: CASNNPRTSGSYEQYF.

The V call is TRBV2, the J call TRBJ2-4; a possible D gene is TRBD1 (6 bases). Trimming stripped 2 bases from V and 9 bases from J, with 17 bases between. This CDR3 is built from 15 residues. Germline assignment: CDR1 SNHLY and CDR2 FYNNEI. CDR3 residues: CASSELGWGPGIQYF. The DNA of the CDR3 is TGTGCCAGCAGTGAACTTGGCTGGGGGCCTGGCATTCAGTACTTC.

This rearrangement joins TRBV7-8 to TRBJ2-7; 7 positions agree with TRBD2. The trim removed 1 base at V and 7 bases at J, leaving 10 bases unmatched. From germline, CDR1 is SGHVS and CDR2 FQNEAQ. This CDR3 comprises 15 residues. The CDR3 DNA is TGTGCCAGCAGCTTAGAGGGACTACTCGTGGGGGAGCAGTACTTC. Protein sequence: CASSLEGLLVGEQYF.

This rearrangement joins TRBV4-2 to TRBJ2-7, with 8 positions matching TRBD2. CDR1 and CDR2 from the germline V gene are LGHNA and YNFKEQ. J lost 4 bases, V lost 1 base, and 6 bases had no gene match. This CDR3 is 15 amino acids long. CDR3 coding DNA: TGTGCCAGCAGCCAAGGCCAGCGGGAGTTATACGAGCAGTACTTC. It translates to CASSQGQRELYEQYF.